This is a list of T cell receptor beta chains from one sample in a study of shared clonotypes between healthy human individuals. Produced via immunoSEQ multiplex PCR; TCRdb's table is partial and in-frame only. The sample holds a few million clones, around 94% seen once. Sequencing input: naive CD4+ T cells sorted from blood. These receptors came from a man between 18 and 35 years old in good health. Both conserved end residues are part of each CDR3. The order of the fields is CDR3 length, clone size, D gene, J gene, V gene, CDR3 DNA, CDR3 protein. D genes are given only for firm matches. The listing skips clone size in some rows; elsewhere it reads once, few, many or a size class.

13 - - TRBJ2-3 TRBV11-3 TGTGCCAGCAGTTCCTCTTGGGAAGATACGCAGTATTTT CASSSSWEDTQYF
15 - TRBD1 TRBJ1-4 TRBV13 TGTGCCAGCAGCTTAAGCCACAGGGGGCGAGAAAAACTGTTTTTT CASSLSHRGREKLFF
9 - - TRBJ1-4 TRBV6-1 TGTGCCAGCCTCCTAGGCCTGTTTTTT CASLLGLFF
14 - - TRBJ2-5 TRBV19 TGTGCCAGTAGTAAAACAGGGAATTCCGAGACCCAGTACTTC CASSKTGNSETQYF
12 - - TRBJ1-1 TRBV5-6 TGTGCCAGCAGCTTGGCTAGTTATGAAGCTTTCTTT CASSLASYEAFF
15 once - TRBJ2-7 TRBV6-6 TGTGCCAGCAGTTACCCCGAGGAGGGGGCGCGGGAGCAGTACTTC CASSYPEEGAREQYF
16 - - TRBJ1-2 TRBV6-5 TGTGCCAGCAGTTACTCGATGTCTGCAAGAAGCTATGGCTACACCTTC CASSYSMSARSYGYTF
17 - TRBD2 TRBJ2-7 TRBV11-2 TGTGCCAGCAGCCCCCTAGCGGGCTGGGAGTCAGGGAATGAGCAGTACTTC CASSPLAGWESGNEQYF
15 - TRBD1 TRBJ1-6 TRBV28 TGTGCCAGCAGAGAGGAGGGACAGGGTTACTCACCCCTCCACTTT CASREEGQGYSPLHF
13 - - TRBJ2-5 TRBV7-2 TGTGCCAGCAGCCCGTGGACGGAAGAGACCCAGTACTTC CASSPWTEETQYF
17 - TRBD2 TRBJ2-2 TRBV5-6 TGTGCCAGCAGGAAAATAGCGGGGGCTGCGAACACCGGGGAGCTGTTTTTT CASRKIAGAANTGELFF
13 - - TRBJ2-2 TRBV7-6 TGTGCCAGCAGTAACAACAGGGCCGGGGAGCTGTTTTTT CASSNNRAGELFF
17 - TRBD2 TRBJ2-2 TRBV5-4 TGTGCCAGCAGCTTGGCGGCAGCGGGGGGCAACCCCCGGGAGCTGTTTTTT CASSLAAAGGNPRELFF
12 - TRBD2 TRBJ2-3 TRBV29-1 TGCAGCTCAAGGACTAGCGGGGGATTCCAGTATTTT CSSRTSGGFQYF
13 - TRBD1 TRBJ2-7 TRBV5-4 TGTGCCAGCAGCTTACAGGGGAGCTACGAGCAGTACTTC CASSLQGSYEQYF
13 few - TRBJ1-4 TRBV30 TGTGCCTGGAGTCCCAATGGGGGAGGAAAACTGTTTTTT CAWSPNGGGKLFF
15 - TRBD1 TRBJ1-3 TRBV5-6 TGTGCCAGCAGCGTTACAGGGGGCTCTGGAAACACCATATATTTT CASSVTGGSGNTIYF
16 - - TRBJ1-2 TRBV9 TGTGCCAGCAGCGTAAGCGGACACCTCCCCGGCGGTGGCTACACCTTC CASSVSGHLPGGGYTF
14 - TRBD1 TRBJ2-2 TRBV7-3 TGTGCCAGCGGGACAGGGGGAACCACCGGGGAGCTGTTTTTT CASGTGGTTGELFF
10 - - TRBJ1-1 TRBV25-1 TGTGCCAGCCTTCAAGGGGGAGCTTTCTTT CASLQGGAFF
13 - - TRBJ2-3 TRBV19 TGTGCCAGTAGAGCGGCCTCCACAGATACGCAGTATTTT CASRAASTDTQYF
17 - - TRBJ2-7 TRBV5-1 TGCGCCAGCAGCTTGGGGCCAGGGGGGACAGCTTCCTACGAGCAGTACTTC CASSLGPGGTASYEQYF
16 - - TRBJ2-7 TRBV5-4 TGTGCCAGCAGCTTGGGGGGAAAACTTGGCTCCTACGAGCAGTACTTC CASSLGGKLGSYEQYF
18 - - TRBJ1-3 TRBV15 TGTGCCACCAGCAGGGGTAGGACGAAGTTTCAGACTGGAAACACCATATATTTT CATSRGRTKFQTGNTIYF
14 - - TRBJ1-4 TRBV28 TGTGCCAGCAGTTCCGGGAAGCCTAATGAAAAACTGTTTTTT CASSSGKPNEKLFF
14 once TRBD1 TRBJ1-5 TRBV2 TGTGCCAGCAGCCAAGGACAGGAAAATCAGCCCCAGCATTTT CASSQGQENQPQHF
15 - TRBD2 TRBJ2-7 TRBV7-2 TGTGCCAGCACCCGCCGAAGCAGCGGGAGAACCGAGCAGTACTTC CASTRRSSGRTEQYF
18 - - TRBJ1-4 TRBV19 TGTGCCACCCTCGTCCGCCCACAGGGCGGGAAAACTAATGAAAAACTGTTTTTT CATLVRPQGGKTNEKLFF
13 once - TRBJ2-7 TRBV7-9 TGTGCCAGCAGCTCCCGACAGGACTACGAGCAGTACTTC CASSSRQDYEQYF
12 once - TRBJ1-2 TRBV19 TGTGCCAGTAGTATAGCCACGGTTGGCTACACCTTC CASSIATVGYTF
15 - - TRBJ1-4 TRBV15 TGTGCCACCAGCAGGATCGGAGTGAATGGTGAAAAACTGTTTTTT CATSRIGVNGEKLFF
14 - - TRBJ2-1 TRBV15 TGTGCCACCAGTGCGTGGGGAGAATACAATGAGCAGTTCTTC CATSAWGEYNEQFF
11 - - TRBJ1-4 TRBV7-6 TGTGCCAGCAGCTTAACGGAAAAACTGTTTTTT CASSLTEKLFF
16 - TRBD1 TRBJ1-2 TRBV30 TGTGCCTGGACCCCCGGGACAGGGGGCATCTTAGGCGGCTACACCTTC CAWTPGTGGILGGYTF
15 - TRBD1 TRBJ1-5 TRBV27 TGTGCCAGCAGTTGGGGGGGACAGAACAATCAGCCCCAGCATTTT CASSWGGQNNQPQHF
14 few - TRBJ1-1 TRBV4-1 TGCGCCAGCAGCCATGGGACCTTGCGAGTGGAAGCTTTCTTT CASSHGTLRVEAFF
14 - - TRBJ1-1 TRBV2 TGTGCCAGCATAAAGTCTTCAGAGCCTACACAAGCTTTCTTT CASIKSSEPTQAFF
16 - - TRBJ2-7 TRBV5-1 TGCGCCAGCAGCTTGGGGCCGGCTCCTACCTCCTACGAGCAGTACTTC CASSLGPAPTSYEQYF
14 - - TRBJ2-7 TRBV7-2 TGTGCCAGCAGCTCGATAAACCGGGACTACGAGCAGTACTTC CASSSINRDYEQYF
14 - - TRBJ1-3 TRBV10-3 TGTGCCATCACCCGGGACAACTCTGGAAACACCATATATTTT CAITRDNSGNTIYF
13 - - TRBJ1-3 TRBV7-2 TGTGCCAGCAGCTTAGTATTAGGGCAACCCCCATATTTT CASSLVLGQPPYF
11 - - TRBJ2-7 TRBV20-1 TGCAGTGCTAGAGAGGCGTGGGAGCAGTACTTC CSAREAWEQYF
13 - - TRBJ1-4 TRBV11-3 TGTGCCAGCGAACGGGAAGACAATGAAAAACTGTTTTTT CASEREDNEKLFF
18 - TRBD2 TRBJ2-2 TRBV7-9 TGTGCCAGCAGCTTAGTGACCCTAGCGGGGGGAAACACCGGGGAGCTGTTTTTT CASSLVTLAGGNTGELFF
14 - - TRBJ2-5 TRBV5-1 TGCGCCAGCAGCCAGACTGGGGGTCAAGAGACCCAGTACTTC CASSQTGGQETQYF
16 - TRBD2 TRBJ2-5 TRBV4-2 TGTGCCAGCAGCCAACCAGGACTAGCGGTTCAAGAGACCCAGTACTTC CASSQPGLAVQETQYF
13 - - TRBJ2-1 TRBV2 TGTGCCAGCAGATATACAGGGATCGATGAGCAGTTCTTC CASRYTGIDEQFF
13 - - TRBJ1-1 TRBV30 TGTGCCTGGAGAGGGGGGGGGAACACTGAAGCTTTCTTT CAWRGGGNTEAFF
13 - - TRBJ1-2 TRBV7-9 TGTGCCAGCAGCCCAGGGTATGGCTATGGCTACACCTTC CASSPGYGYGYTF
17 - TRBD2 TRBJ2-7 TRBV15 TGTGCCACCAGCAGGCAATCGGGGGGTTTGAGCTCCTACGAGCAGTACTTC CATSRQSGGLSSYEQYF
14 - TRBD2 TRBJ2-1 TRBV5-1 TGCGCCAGCAGCTTGGTTCTAGCGGGAGATGAGCAGTTCTTC CASSLVLAGDEQFF
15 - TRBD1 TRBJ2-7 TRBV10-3 TGTGCCATCAGTGAGGGGGACAGGGTTATTGACGAGCAGTACTTC CAISEGDRVIDEQYF
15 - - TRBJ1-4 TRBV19 TGTGCCAGTAGTAAACAGATTGCAACTAATGAAAAACTGTTTTTT CASSKQIATNEKLFF
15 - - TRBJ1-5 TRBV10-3 TGTGCCATCAGTGACTCCGGGGGGGGCAATCAGCCCCAGCATTTT CAISDSGGGNQPQHF
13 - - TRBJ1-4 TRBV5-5 TGTGCCAGCAGCTTTAACTTTAATGAAAAACTGTTTTTT CASSFNFNEKLFF
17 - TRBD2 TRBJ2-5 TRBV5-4 TGTGCCAGCAGCTTGGGGCGTCTAGCGGGAGGGAAAGAGACCCAGTACTTC CASSLGRLAGGKETQYF
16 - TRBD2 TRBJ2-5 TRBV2 TGTGCCAGCAGACAGCGGGAGGCCGGAACCTCAGAGACCCAGTACTTC CASRQREAGTSETQYF
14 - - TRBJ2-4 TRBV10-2 TGCGCCAGCAGGGTTGGGGGAGGCAAAAACATTCAGTACTTC CASRVGGGKNIQYF
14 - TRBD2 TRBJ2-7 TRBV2 TGTGCCAGCAGTGTTGGACTAGCGTCCTACGAGCAGTACTTC CASSVGLASYEQYF
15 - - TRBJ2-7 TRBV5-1 TGCGCCAGCAGCTCTAGGACGGGGGCCCCTTCCGAGCAGTACTTC CASSSRTGAPSEQYF